These T cell receptor beta chains were read from a single sample in a study of cytomegalovirus exposure and HLA in healthy donors. The method was immunoSEQ multiplex PCR; TCRdb's version includes in-frame clones alone and lacks a portion of them. The top ten hold 1% of the sample, which has roughly 150,000 clones, about 85% seen once. Sequencing was done on a sample of PBMCs. The receptor source for this set is a boy younger than 10 in good health and CMV-seronegative. Each CDR3 is given with its conserved first and last residue. The D gene is left open where the match is weak. A clone size is listed for some rows: how often the clone was seen (once, few, many), or a class if it is expanded.

j_gene: TRBJ2-3
v_gene: TRBV2
d_gene: TRBD1
abundance: once
CDR3aa: CASTLDRDVTDTQYF
CDR3nt: TGTGCCAGCACCCTTGACAGGGATGTCACAGATACGCAGTATTTT

j_gene: TRBJ2-1
v_gene: TRBV7-9
d_gene: -
abundance: -
CDR3aa: CASSSGLANEQFF
CDR3nt: TGTGCCAGCAGCTCCGGACTGGCCAATGAGCAGTTCTTC

j_gene: TRBJ1-4
v_gene: TRBV9
d_gene: TRBD1
abundance: -
CDR3aa: CASSAGTVNEKLFF
CDR3nt: TGTGCCAGCAGCGCCGGGACAGTGAATGAAAAACTGTTTTTT

j_gene: TRBJ2-3
v_gene: TRBV30
d_gene: -
abundance: -
CDR3aa: CAWSVLASTDTQYF
CDR3nt: TGTGCCTGGAGTGTATTGGCCTCCACGGATACGCAGTATTTT

j_gene: TRBJ2-3
v_gene: TRBV14
d_gene: -
abundance: -
CDR3aa: CASSQVPRGSDTQYF
CDR3nt: TGTGCCAGCAGCCAAGTCCCGCGGGGTTCAGATACGCAGTATTTT

j_gene: TRBJ1-1
v_gene: TRBV20-1
d_gene: -
abundance: -
CDR3aa: CSARPQGEAFF
CDR3nt: TGCAGTGCGCGCCCCCAGGGAGAAGCTTTCTTT

j_gene: TRBJ2-7
v_gene: TRBV6-1
d_gene: -
abundance: few
CDR3aa: CASSDGRTEVYEQYF
CDR3nt: TGTGCCAGCAGTGATGGTAGGACAGAGGTCTACGAGCAGTACTTC

j_gene: TRBJ2-3
v_gene: TRBV5-1
d_gene: -
abundance: -
CDR3aa: CASSLPGFTQYF
CDR3nt: TGCGCCAGCAGCTTGCCAGGATTTACGCAGTATTTT

j_gene: TRBJ2-3
v_gene: TRBV5-1
d_gene: TRBD1
abundance: -
CDR3aa: CASTPGDRDTDTQYF
CDR3nt: TGCGCCAGCACTCCCGGGGACAGGGACACAGATACGCAGTATTTT

j_gene: TRBJ2-7
v_gene: TRBV29-1
d_gene: TRBD2
abundance: -
CDR3aa: CSVESGSLHEQYF
CDR3nt: TGCAGCGTTGAAAGCGGGAGCCTCCACGAGCAGTACTTC

j_gene: TRBJ2-1
v_gene: TRBV6-6
d_gene: TRBD2
abundance: -
CDR3aa: CASSYSGGSIYNEQFF
CDR3nt: TGTGCCAGCAGTTACTCGGGGGGGAGTATATACAATGAGCAGTTCTTC

j_gene: TRBJ1-6
v_gene: TRBV5-1
d_gene: -
abundance: -
CDR3aa: CASSLELSGSPLHF
CDR3nt: TGCGCCAGCAGCTTGGAGCTGTCCGGTTCACCCCTCCACTTT

j_gene: TRBJ1-5
v_gene: TRBV5-6
d_gene: -
abundance: -
CDR3aa: CASSVTGDSNQPQHF
CDR3nt: TGTGCCAGCAGCGTGACAGGAGATAGCAATCAGCCCCAGCATTTT

j_gene: TRBJ1-6
v_gene: TRBV28
d_gene: -
abundance: -
CDR3aa: CASSQVEYNSPLHF
CDR3nt: TGTGCCAGCAGCCAGGTGGAATATAATTCACCCCTCCACTTT

j_gene: TRBJ2-7
v_gene: TRBV20-1
d_gene: -
abundance: few
CDR3aa: CSAPTGLEQYF
CDR3nt: TGCAGTGCTCCGACAGGTCTGGAGCAGTACTTC

j_gene: TRBJ2-5
v_gene: TRBV15
d_gene: TRBD2
abundance: -
CDR3aa: CATSTDLAGEQETQYF
CDR3nt: TGTGCCACCAGCACAGACCTAGCGGGTGAACAAGAGACCCAGTACTTC

j_gene: TRBJ1-5
v_gene: TRBV2
d_gene: TRBD1
abundance: once
CDR3aa: CASSVPDRADQPQHF
CDR3nt: TGTGCCAGCAGTGTCCCGGACAGGGCCGATCAGCCCCAGCATTTT

j_gene: TRBJ1-2
v_gene: TRBV6-1
d_gene: -
abundance: once
CDR3aa: CASSEAHGHIYGYTF
CDR3nt: TGTGCCAGCAGTGAAGCGCACGGACACATATATGGCTACACCTTC

j_gene: TRBJ1-5
v_gene: TRBV2
d_gene: -
abundance: -
CDR3aa: CASSEEFNQPQHF
CDR3nt: TGTGCCAGCAGTGAGGAGTTCAATCAGCCCCAGCATTTT

j_gene: TRBJ2-1
v_gene: TRBV27
d_gene: TRBD2
abundance: -
CDR3aa: CASTAGGPFNEQFF
CDR3nt: TGTGCCAGCACGGCGGGAGGGCCTTTTAATGAGCAGTTCTTC

j_gene: TRBJ1-1
v_gene: TRBV19
d_gene: -
abundance: few
CDR3aa: CASLSYLEGNTEAFF
CDR3nt: TGTGCCAGTTTGTCATACCTGGAGGGTAACACTGAAGCTTTCTTT

j_gene: TRBJ2-6
v_gene: TRBV28
d_gene: TRBD1
abundance: -
CDR3aa: CASSFLQGATGANVLTF
CDR3nt: TGTGCCAGCAGTTTCCTACAGGGGGCGACTGGGGCCAACGTCCTGACTTTC

j_gene: TRBJ2-3
v_gene: TRBV9
d_gene: TRBD2
abundance: -
CDR3aa: CASSSRLAALTDTQYF
CDR3nt: TGTGCCAGCAGCTCCCGACTAGCGGCCCTCACAGATACGCAGTATTTT

j_gene: TRBJ2-4
v_gene: TRBV9
d_gene: TRBD1
abundance: -
CDR3aa: CASSLEPGQGSKNIQYF
CDR3nt: TGTGCCAGCAGCCTGGAGCCGGGACAGGGATCTAAAAACATTCAGTACTTC

j_gene: TRBJ1-3
v_gene: TRBV19
d_gene: -
abundance: -
CDR3aa: CASSTRVLLSGNTIYF
CDR3nt: TGTGCCAGTAGTACGCGGGTCTTACTTTCTGGAAACACCATATATTTT

j_gene: TRBJ2-5
v_gene: TRBV9
d_gene: -
abundance: -
CDR3aa: CASSGRTTETQYF
CDR3nt: TGTGCCAGCAGCGGACGGACTACAGAGACCCAGTACTTC

j_gene: TRBJ2-1
v_gene: TRBV21-1
d_gene: -
abundance: -
CDR3aa: CASSGRITSGIDNEQFF
CDR3nt: TGTGCCAGCAGCGGACGCATTACTAGCGGGATCGACAATGAGCAGTTCTTC

j_gene: TRBJ1-1
v_gene: TRBV6-6
d_gene: TRBD1
abundance: -
CDR3aa: CASSSTQGAFDTEAFF
CDR3nt: TGTGCCAGCAGTTCTACACAGGGGGCGTTCGACACTGAAGCTTTCTTT

j_gene: TRBJ2-7
v_gene: TRBV4-1
d_gene: -
abundance: -
CDR3aa: CASSQGVDYEQYF
CDR3nt: TGCGCCAGCAGCCAAGGAGTCGACTACGAGCAGTACTTC

j_gene: TRBJ2-1
v_gene: TRBV5-1
d_gene: TRBD1
abundance: -
CDR3aa: CASSSPSTGAYSYNEQFF
CDR3nt: TGCGCCAGCAGCTCACCCTCGACAGGGGCGTATTCTTACAATGAGCAGTTCTTC

j_gene: TRBJ2-1
v_gene: TRBV5-6
d_gene: -
abundance: -
CDR3aa: CASSLALLGGTYNEQFF
CDR3nt: TGTGCCAGCAGCTTGGCTCTATTAGGCGGAACCTACAATGAGCAGTTCTTC

j_gene: TRBJ1-1
v_gene: TRBV2
d_gene: -
abundance: -
CDR3aa: CASSGQIEAFF
CDR3nt: TGTGCCAGCAGTGGACAGATAGAAGCTTTCTTT

j_gene: TRBJ2-6
v_gene: TRBV5-1
d_gene: -
abundance: -
CDR3aa: CASSLEGGSGANVLTF
CDR3nt: TGCGCCAGCAGCTTGGAGGGGGGGTCTGGGGCCAACGTCCTGACTTTC

j_gene: TRBJ1-6
v_gene: TRBV12-5
d_gene: TRBD1
abundance: -
CDR3aa: CASGWGQEPGYNSPLHF
CDR3nt: TGTGCTAGTGGTTGGGGACAGGAACCAGGGTATAATTCACCCCTCCACTTT

j_gene: TRBJ2-5
v_gene: TRBV4-1
d_gene: -
abundance: -
CDR3aa: CASSQVTFQETQYF
CDR3nt: TGCGCCAGCAGCCAAGTCACTTTCCAAGAGACCCAGTACTTC

j_gene: TRBJ2-7
v_gene: TRBV28
d_gene: -
abundance: once
CDR3aa: CASSSNVRKGPYEQYF
CDR3nt: TGTGCCAGCAGTTCCAATGTTCGAAAGGGGCCCTACGAGCAGTACTTC

j_gene: TRBJ2-7
v_gene: TRBV27
d_gene: -
abundance: -
CDR3aa: CASSSILDRRSSYEQYF
CDR3nt: TGTGCCAGCAGTTCGATTTTAGACAGGCGAAGCTCCTACGAGCAGTACTTC

j_gene: TRBJ1-6
v_gene: TRBV25-1
d_gene: TRBD1
abundance: once
CDR3aa: CASSGTGSPPLHF
CDR3nt: TGTGCCAGCAGTGGGACAGGGTCACCACCCCTCCACTTT

j_gene: TRBJ1-4
v_gene: TRBV7-8
d_gene: TRBD1
abundance: few
CDR3aa: CASSLGGGSLIEEKLFF
CDR3nt: TGTGCCAGCAGCTTAGGAGGGGGCTCGCTTATAGAGGAAAAACTGTTTTTT

j_gene: TRBJ1-1
v_gene: TRBV9
d_gene: -
abundance: -
CDR3aa: CASSAERNTEAFF
CDR3nt: TGTGCCAGCAGCGCAGAAAGAAACACTGAAGCTTTCTTT

j_gene: TRBJ1-2
v_gene: TRBV25-1
d_gene: TRBD1
abundance: -
CDR3aa: CASSEFGQAGGYTF
CDR3nt: TGTGCCAGCAGTGAATTCGGACAGGCTGGCGGCTACACCTTC

j_gene: TRBJ2-7
v_gene: TRBV28
d_gene: TRBD1
abundance: -
CDR3aa: CASGQGAYEQYF
CDR3nt: TGTGCGTCGGGACAGGGAGCCTACGAGCAGTACTTC

j_gene: TRBJ2-5
v_gene: TRBV10-3
d_gene: -
abundance: -
CDR3aa: CAIRPDKVKETQYF
CDR3nt: TGTGCCATCAGACCCGACAAAGTCAAGGAGACCCAGTACTTC

j_gene: TRBJ2-5
v_gene: TRBV5-6
d_gene: TRBD2
abundance: -
CDR3aa: CASRWMGGRQETQYF
CDR3nt: TGTGCCAGCAGGTGGATGGGGGGGAGGCAAGAGACCCAGTACTTC

j_gene: TRBJ2-5
v_gene: TRBV5-6
d_gene: -
abundance: -
CDR3aa: CASSLDRSETQYF
CDR3nt: TGTGCCAGCAGCTTGGACAGATCAGAGACCCAGTACTTC

j_gene: TRBJ1-5
v_gene: TRBV6-5
d_gene: -
abundance: -
CDR3aa: CASSPSGNQPQHF
CDR3nt: TGTGCCAGCAGTCCCTCGGGAAATCAGCCCCAGCATTTT

j_gene: TRBJ2-6
v_gene: TRBV18
d_gene: -
abundance: once
CDR3aa: CASSPKTAGANVLTF
CDR3nt: TGTGCCAGCTCACCAAAGACAGCTGGGGCCAACGTCCTGACTTTC